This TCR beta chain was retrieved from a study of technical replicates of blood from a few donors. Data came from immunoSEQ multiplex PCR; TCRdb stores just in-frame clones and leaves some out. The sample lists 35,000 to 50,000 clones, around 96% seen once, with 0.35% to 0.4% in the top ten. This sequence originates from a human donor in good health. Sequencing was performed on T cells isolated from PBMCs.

As DNA, the CDR3 is TGTGCCTGGAGTCTAGGGACAGCGCGGGAGCAGTACTTC. Amino acid sequence: CAWSLGTAREQYF. This chain links TRBV30 with TRBJ2-7, with 7 bases that match TRBD1. With V trimmed by 2 bases and J by 7 bases, 8 bases remained unmatched. The germline gives CDR1 GTSNPN, CDR2 SVGIG (reference sequence). The CDR3 sequence is 13 residues long.